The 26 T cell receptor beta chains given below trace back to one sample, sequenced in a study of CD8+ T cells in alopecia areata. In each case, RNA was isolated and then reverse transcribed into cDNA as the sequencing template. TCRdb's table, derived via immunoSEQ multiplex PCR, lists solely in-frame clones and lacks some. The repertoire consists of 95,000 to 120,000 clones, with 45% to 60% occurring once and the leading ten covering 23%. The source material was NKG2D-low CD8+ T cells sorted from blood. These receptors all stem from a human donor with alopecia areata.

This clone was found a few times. The CDR3 bases are TGTGCCATCAGTGATAAAGGTGACTCCTACAATGAGCAGTTCTTC. This codes for CAISDKGDSYNEQFF. The rearrangement uses TRBV10-3 and TRBJ2-1; D is unresolved. The CDR3 is 15 residues long. Trimming took 3 bases from V and 0 from J, leaving 9 bases between them. Germline CDR1 ENHRY, CDR2 SYGVKD.

CDR3 nucleotide sequence: TGTGCCAGCAGCTTCGGACTGAATGAGCAGTTCTTC. Translated, it gives CASSFGLNEQFF. The chain combines TRBV7-6 with TRBJ2-1, with D perhaps matching TRBD2 (5 bases). The CDR3 runs to 12 residues. Trimming took off 3 bases at V and 7 bases at J, with 7 bases between the two ends. The V gene's germline CDR1 is SGHVS and CDR2 FNYEAQ. Supplemented by reference TRBV7-6 and TRBJ2-1, the full variable domain reads GAGVSQSPRYKVTKRGQDVALRCDPISGHVSLYWYRQALGQGPEFLTYFNYEAQQDKSGLPNDRFSAERPEGSISTLTIQRTEQRDSAMYRCASSFGLNEQFFGPGTRLTVL.

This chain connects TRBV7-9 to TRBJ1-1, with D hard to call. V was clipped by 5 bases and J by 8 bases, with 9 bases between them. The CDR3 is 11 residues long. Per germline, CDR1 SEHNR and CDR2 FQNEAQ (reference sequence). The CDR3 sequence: CASSQSGEAFF. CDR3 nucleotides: TGTGCCAGCAGCCAGAGCGGCGAAGCTTTCTTT.

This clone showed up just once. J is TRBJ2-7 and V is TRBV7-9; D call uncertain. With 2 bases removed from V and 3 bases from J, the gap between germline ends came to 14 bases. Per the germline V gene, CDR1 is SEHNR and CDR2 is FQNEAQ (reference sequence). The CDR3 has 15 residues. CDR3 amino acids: CASSLSAGVGYEQYF. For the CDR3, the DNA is TGTGCCAGCAGCTTATCCGCAGGTGTAGGCTACGAGCAGTACTTC.

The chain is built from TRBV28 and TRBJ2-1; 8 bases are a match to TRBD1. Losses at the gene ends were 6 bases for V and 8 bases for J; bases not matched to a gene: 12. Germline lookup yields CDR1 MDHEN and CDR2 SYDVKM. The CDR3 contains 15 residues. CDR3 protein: CASRRRDRRRDEQFF. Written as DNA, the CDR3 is TGTGCCAGCAGACGCCGGGACAGGAGAAGAGATGAGCAGTTCTTC.

The CDR3 loop is CASSETSGSSYEQFF. In DNA, the CDR3 is TGTGCCAGCAGTGAAACTAGCGGGAGTTCATATGAGCAGTTCTTC. V and J are TRBV6-4 and TRBJ2-1; 11 bases align to TRBD2. J lost 8 bases, V lost 3 bases, and 6 bases had no gene match. CDR1 and CDR2 (germline): MRHNA, SNTAGT. CDR3 length: 15 amino acids.

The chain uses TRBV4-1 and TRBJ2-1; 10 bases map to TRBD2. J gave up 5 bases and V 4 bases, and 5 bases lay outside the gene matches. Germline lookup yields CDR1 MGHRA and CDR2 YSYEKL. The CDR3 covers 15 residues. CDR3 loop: CASSLTSGTNNEQFF. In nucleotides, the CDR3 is TGCGCCAGCAGCCTCACTAGCGGGACGAACAATGAGCAGTTCTTC.

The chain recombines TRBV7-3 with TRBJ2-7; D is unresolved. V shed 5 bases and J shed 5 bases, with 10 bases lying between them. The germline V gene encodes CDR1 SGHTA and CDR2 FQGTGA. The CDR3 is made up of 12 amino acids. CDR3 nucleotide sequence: TGTGCCAGCAGCCCCACCGGGCACGAGCAGTACTTC. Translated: CASSPTGHEQYF.

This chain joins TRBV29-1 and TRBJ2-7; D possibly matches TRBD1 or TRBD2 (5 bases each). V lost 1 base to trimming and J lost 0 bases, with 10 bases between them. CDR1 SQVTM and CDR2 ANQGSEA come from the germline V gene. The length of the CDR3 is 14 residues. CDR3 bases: TGCAGCGTTGAAGGGGACGGCAACTCCTACGAGCAGTACTTC. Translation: CSVEGDGNSYEQYF.

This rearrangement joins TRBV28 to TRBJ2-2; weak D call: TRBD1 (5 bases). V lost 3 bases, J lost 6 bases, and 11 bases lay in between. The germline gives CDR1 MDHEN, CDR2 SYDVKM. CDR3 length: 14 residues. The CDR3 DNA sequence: TGTGCCAGCAGTTTTGTCAGGGATGCCGGGGAGCTGTTTTTT. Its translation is CASSFVRDAGELFF.

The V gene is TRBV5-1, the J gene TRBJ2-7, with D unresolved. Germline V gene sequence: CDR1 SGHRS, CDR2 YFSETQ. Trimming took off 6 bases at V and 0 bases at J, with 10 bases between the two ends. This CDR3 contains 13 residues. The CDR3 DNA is TGCGCCAGCAACGGCGGAGACTCCTACGAGCAGTACTTC. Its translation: CASNGGDSYEQYF.

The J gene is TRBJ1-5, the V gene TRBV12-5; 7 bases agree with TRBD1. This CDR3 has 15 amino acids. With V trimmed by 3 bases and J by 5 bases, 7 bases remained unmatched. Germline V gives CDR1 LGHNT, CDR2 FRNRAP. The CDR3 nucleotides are TGTGCTAGTGGTTTCATGACAGGGAGAGATCAGCCCCAGCATTTT. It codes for CASGFMTGRDQPQHF.

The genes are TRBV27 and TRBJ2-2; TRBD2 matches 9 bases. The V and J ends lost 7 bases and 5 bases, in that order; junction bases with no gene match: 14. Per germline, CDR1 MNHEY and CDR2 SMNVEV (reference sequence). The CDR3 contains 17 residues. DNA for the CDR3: TGTGCCAGCAACTTTTTGACGACTAGCGGTCATACCGGGGAGCTGTTTTTT. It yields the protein CASNFLTTSGHTGELFF.

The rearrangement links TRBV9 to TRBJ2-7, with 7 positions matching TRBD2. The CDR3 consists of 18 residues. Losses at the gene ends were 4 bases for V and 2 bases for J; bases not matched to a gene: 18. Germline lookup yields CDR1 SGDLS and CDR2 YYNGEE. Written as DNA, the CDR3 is TGTGCCAGCAGCCCGCGGTGGACTAGTTGGGATCGCACCTACGAGCAGTACTTC. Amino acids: CASSPRWTSWDRTYEQYF.

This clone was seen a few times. The DNA of the CDR3 is TGTGCCAGCAGGCTCCGGGACAGGGGATATGAGCAGTTCTTC. Encoded protein: CASRLRDRGYEQFF. V is TRBV7-8 and J is TRBJ2-1; 10 bases match TRBD1. Germline CDR1 SGHVS, CDR2 FQNEAQ. The CDR3 spans 14 residues. Trimming took 6 bases from V and 8 from J; bases not matched to a gene: 7.

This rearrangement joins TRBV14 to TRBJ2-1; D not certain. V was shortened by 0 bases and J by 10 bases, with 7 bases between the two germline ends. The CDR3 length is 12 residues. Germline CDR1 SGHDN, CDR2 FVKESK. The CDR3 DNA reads TGTGCCAGCAGCCAAGATCTGGCCGAGCAGTTCTTC. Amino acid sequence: CASSQDLAEQFF.

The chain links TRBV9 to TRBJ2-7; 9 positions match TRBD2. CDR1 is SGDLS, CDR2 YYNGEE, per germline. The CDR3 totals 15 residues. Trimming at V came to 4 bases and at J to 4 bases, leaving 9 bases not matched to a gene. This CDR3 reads CASSSDSGRGYEQYF. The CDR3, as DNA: TGTGCCAGCAGCTCCGATAGCGGGAGAGGTTACGAGCAGTACTTC. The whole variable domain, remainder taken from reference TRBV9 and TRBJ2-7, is DSGVTQTPKHLITATGQRVTLRCSPRSGDLSVYWYQQSLDQGLQFLIQYYNGEERAKGNILERFSAQQFPDLHSELNLSSLELGDSALYFCASSSDSGRGYEQYFGPGTRLTVT.

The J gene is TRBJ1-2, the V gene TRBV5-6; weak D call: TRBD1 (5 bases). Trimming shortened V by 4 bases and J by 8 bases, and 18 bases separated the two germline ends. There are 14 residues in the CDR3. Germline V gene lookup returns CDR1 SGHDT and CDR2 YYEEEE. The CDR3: CASSLGGYRGGYTF. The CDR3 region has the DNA TGTGCCAGCAGCCTGGGCGGGTACCGGGGCGGCTACACCTTC.

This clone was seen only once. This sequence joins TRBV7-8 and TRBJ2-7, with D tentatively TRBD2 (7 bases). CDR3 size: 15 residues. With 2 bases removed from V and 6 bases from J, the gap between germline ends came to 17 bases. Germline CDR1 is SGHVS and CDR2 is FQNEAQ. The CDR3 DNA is TGTGCCAGCAGCTTACCGTGGGGGGCGGGAGCCGAGCAGTACTTC. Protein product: CASSLPWGAGAEQYF.

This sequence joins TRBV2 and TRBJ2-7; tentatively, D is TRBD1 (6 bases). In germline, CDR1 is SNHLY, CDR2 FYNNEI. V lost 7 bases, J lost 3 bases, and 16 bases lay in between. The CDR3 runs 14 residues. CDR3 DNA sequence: TGTGCCAGCATGGAGCAGGGGTTGGGCTACGAGCAGTACTTC. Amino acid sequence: CASMEQGLGYEQYF.

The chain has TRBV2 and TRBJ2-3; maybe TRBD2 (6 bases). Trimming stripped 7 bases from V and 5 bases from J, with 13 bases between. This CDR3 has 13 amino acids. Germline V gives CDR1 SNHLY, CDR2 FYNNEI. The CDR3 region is CASTGRDQDTQYF. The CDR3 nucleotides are TGTGCCAGCACGGGGCGGGATCAAGATACGCAGTATTTT. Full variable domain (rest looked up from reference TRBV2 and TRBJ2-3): EPEVTQTPSHQVTQMGQEVILRCVPISNHLYFYWYRQILGQKVEFLVSFYNNEISEKSEIFDDQFSVERPDGSNFTLKIRSTKLEDSAMYFCASTGRDQDTQYFGPGTRLTVL.

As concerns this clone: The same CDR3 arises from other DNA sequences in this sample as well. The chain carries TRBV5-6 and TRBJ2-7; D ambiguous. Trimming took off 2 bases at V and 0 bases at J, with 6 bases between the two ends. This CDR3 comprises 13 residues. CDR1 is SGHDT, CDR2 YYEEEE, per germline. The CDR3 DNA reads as TGTGCCAGCAGCTTTGGTAGCTCCTACGAGCAGTACTTC. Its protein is CASSFGSSYEQYF.

The CDR3 DNA sequence: TGCGCCAGCAGCGAAGGGACTAGCGGACCTCCTAGCACAGATACGCAGTATTTT. Protein product: CASSEGTSGPPSTDTQYF. The rearrangement joins TRBV5-1 to TRBJ2-3; 11 nucleotides agree with TRBD2. The germline gives CDR1 SGHRS, CDR2 YFSETQ. The V and J ends lost 4 bases and 0 bases, in that order; junction bases with no gene match: 10. The CDR3 loop spans 18 amino acids.

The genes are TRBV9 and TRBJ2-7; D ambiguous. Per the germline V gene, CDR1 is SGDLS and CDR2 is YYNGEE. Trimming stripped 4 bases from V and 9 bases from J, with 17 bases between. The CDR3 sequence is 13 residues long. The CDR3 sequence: CASSLSSSAGQYF. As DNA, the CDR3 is TGTGCCAGCAGCCTGAGTAGCAGTGCAGGGCAGTACTTC.

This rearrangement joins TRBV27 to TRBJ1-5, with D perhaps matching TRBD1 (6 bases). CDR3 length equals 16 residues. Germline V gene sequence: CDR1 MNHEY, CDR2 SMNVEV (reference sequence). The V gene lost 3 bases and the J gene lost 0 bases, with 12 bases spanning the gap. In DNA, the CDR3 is TGTGCCAGCAGTTTGGTAGGGGGGGATAGCAATCAGCCCCAGCATTTT. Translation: CASSLVGGDSNQPQHF.

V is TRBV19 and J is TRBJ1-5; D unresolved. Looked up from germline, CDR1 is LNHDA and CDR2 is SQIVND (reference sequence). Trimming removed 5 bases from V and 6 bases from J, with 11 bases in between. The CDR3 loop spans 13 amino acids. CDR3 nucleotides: TGTGCCAGTAGTCCTGGATCCATTCAGCCCCAGCATTTT. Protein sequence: CASSPGSIQPQHF.